This T cell receptor (beta chain) was profiled in a study of early T cells in non-severe SARS-CoV-2 infection. Background on the study: Chains were unpaired, as sequencing was done on bulk RNA from unsorted whole blood. Study results and limitations: Matching results from VDJdb favored anti-spike CD8 responses, leaving private and CD4 specificities undetected.

Researchers attached unique molecular identifiers to individual cDNA molecules. TCRdb reanalysed the 5' RACE reads using MiXCR and keeps one entry per CDR3 protein. The sample holds 40,000 to 45,000 distinct CDR3 sequences; 12% are singletons and the top ten take about 16%. CDR3 length equals 13 residues. CDR1 is MNHNY and CDR2 is SVGAGI in the germline V gene (reference sequence). V lost 2 bases, J lost 1 base, and 5 bases lay in between. The sample holds a few counts of this clonotype. Its specificity is not known. The source material was whole blood. This TCR was sampled from an adult who was a healthcare worker with PCR-confirmed SARS-CoV-2 infection or an uninfected control (not recorded which). The genes are TRBV6-6 and TRBJ1-1; no definite D call. The CDR3, as DNA: TGTGCCAGCAGTTACGAGAAGAACACTGAAGCTTTCTTT. Its protein is CASSYEKNTEAFF.